These T cell receptor beta chains were read from a single sample in a study of T cell responses to AZD1222 COVID-19 vaccine. Data came from immunoSEQ multiplex PCR; TCRdb stores just in-frame clones and leaves some out. Counted here are roughly 200,000 clones, approximately 95% occurring once; the ten biggest clones make up around 0.97%. Sequenced material: peripheral blood, taken 28 days after the second dose of the MenACWY control vaccine. Receptors were obtained from an adult who received the MenACWY meningococcal vaccine as a control. Both conserved end residues are part of each CDR3. The D gene is left open where the match is weak. Expanded clones are given a class, and other clones once, few, many or no size at all.

>TRBD2|.|TRBV28|TRBJ2-5
CASRRGVHQETQYF
TGTGCCAGCAGGCGGGGGGTTCATCAAGAGACCCAGTACTTC
>.|once|TRBV18|TRBJ1-3
CASSLDTAPGNTIYF
TGTGCCAGCTCGCTAGACACAGCTCCTGGAAACACCATATATTTT
>.|.|TRBV11-2|TRBJ2-2
CASSVRLGYTGELFF
TGTGCCAGCAGCGTACGTCTTGGTTACACCGGGGAGCTGTTTTTT
>.|.|TRBV12-1|TRBJ2-3
CASSPWGSRDTQYF
TGTGCCAGCAGCCCCTGGGGTAGTCGGGATACGCAGTATTTT
>.|once|TRBV5-5|TRBJ2-7
CASSLGHGSYEQYF
TGTGCCAGCAGCTTGGGGCACGGCTCCTACGAGCAGTACTTC
>.|.|TRBV6-5|TRBJ1-2
CASSYGGYDYGYTF
TGTGCCAGCAGTTACGGGGGGTATGACTATGGCTACACCTTC
>.|.|TRBV30|TRBJ1-3
CACKQGPGNTIYF
TGTGCCTGCAAACAGGGTCCTGGAAACACCATATATTTT
>.|few|TRBV30|TRBJ1-1
CAWSIESNTEAFF
TGTGCCTGGAGTATAGAGTCGAACACTGAAGCTTTCTTT
>.|.|TRBV19|TRBJ1-2
CASSPGGSESNYGYTF
TGTGCCAGTAGTCCGGGAGGCAGTGAATCTAACTATGGCTACACCTTC
>.|.|TRBV18|TRBJ1-2
CASSPGQRGYTF
TGTGCCAGCTCACCAGGGCAGAGAGGCTACACCTTC
>.|.|TRBV11-2|TRBJ2-5
CASSFGRQETQYF
TGTGCCAGCAGCTTCGGACGACAAGAGACCCAGTACTTC
>.|.|TRBV7-9|TRBJ1-1
CASSLEGTRAFF
TGTGCCAGCAGCTTAGAAGGGACTCGGGCTTTCTTT
>.|once|TRBV7-2|TRBJ1-1
CASSLWVAGTEAFF
TGTGCCAGCAGCTTATGGGTGGCCGGCACTGAAGCTTTCTTT
>TRBD2|.|TRBV19|TRBJ2-7
CASSMWRGGQFEQYF
TGTGCCAGTAGTATGTGGCGGGGGGGCCAATTCGAGCAGTACTTC
>.|.|TRBV15|TRBJ1-2
CATSRDTDYGYTF
TGTGCCACCAGCAGAGATACGGACTATGGCTACACCTTC
>.|.|TRBV7-2|TRBJ1-5
CASSFQGTSNQPQHF
TGTGCCAGCAGCTTTCAGGGGACTAGCAATCAGCCCCAGCATTTT
>.|once|TRBV30|TRBJ1-1
CAWTHFGGSVTEAFF
TGTGCCTGGACCCATTTCGGGGGGAGTGTCACTGAAGCTTTCTTT
>.|.|TRBV18|TRBJ1-1
CASSPRGGGRYTEAFF
TGTGCCAGCTCACCACGAGGAGGAGGCCGATACACTGAAGCTTTCTTT